The entry below describes one T cell receptor beta chain. The data belong to a study of T cell responses to AZD1222 COVID-19 vaccine. Some clones are missing from TCRdb's copy, which holds only in-frame ones; the method was immunoSEQ multiplex PCR. The sample records tens of thousands of clones, 65% to 90% being singletons. The CDR3 length is 15 residues. V trimming: 6 bases; J trimming: 5 bases; junction bases outside the gene matches: 11. Looked up from germline, CDR1 is MDHEN and CDR2 is SYDVKM. The sample in question was peripheral blood, obtained on day 0 of AZD1222 vaccination. The receptor was isolated from an adult in good health. The chain uses TRBV28 and TRBJ2-7; the match to TRBD1 covers 9 bases. The CDR3 DNA sequence: TGTGCCAGCAGGGTACAGGGGGCTAGCGACCACGAGCAGTACTTC. Amino acid sequence: CASRVQGASDHEQYF.